These 4 T cell receptor beta chains were sequenced from one sample in a study of graft-versus-host responses after intestinal transplantation (dated by TCRdb to about 2021). The time point label on this specimen signifies: cells obtained before transplantation from donor or recipient. Library prep was done by the immunoSEQ multiplex PCR assay. As stored in TCRdb, this immuneACCESS dataset retains in-frame rearrangements with V and J assigned. A fraction of the clones does not appear; measured against another copy, unresolved V genes explain less than half of the discrepancy, and the remainder lacks a known reason. The sample yields roughly 110,000 clones; about 92% were counted once. The leading ten clones occupy 1% to 1.5% of the sample. These TCRs' antigens remain unknown. The input for sequencing was unstimulated CD8+ T cells sorted from spleen or lymph node cells, taken before transplant. The receptors originated from a human donor who was the organ donor for an intestinal transplant.

This clone was picked up one time. The chain recombines TRBV29-1 with TRBJ2-5; TRBD2 aligns across 11 bases. The J call may be faulty, since TRBJ2-7 better matches the DNA end. This CDR3 has 14 residues. Germline V gene sequence: CDR1 SQVTM, CDR2 ANQGSEA. The CDR3 protein is CSVAETSGSDEQYF. The CDR3 DNA sequence: TGCAGCGTTGCTGAAACTAGCGGGAGTGACGAGCAGTACTTC.

The chain combines TRBV27 with TRBJ1-1, with a tentative D call TRBD1 (5 bases). This CDR3 comprises 12 residues. CDR1 is MNHEY and CDR2 is SMNVEV in the germline V gene (reference sequence). Trimming stripped 3 bases from V and 8 bases from J, with 10 bases between. DNA of the CDR3: TGTGCCAGCAGTTTCGGGGGGAGGGAAGCTTTCTTT. Residues: CASSFGGREAFF.

The chain has TRBV1 and TRBJ2-7; TRBD1, the table's D call, lacks a check against the DNA. TRBV1 is a pseudogene locus. The CDR3 spans 16 residues. The CDR3 nucleotides are TGCACCAGCAGCCAAGTTTGGGGCGAAAAGTCCTACGAGCAGTACTTC. Its translation is CTSSQVWGEKSYEQYF.

This chain uses TRBV28 with TRBJ2-7, with 8 positions matching TRBD2. V lost 8 bases and J lost 1; bases outside the gene matches: 10. The CDR3 is 15 residues long. CDR1 MDHEN and CDR2 SYDVKM come from the germline V gene. CDR3 DNA sequence: TGTGCCAGCGGGTCAACCGGGACTAGGTCCTACGAGCAGTACTTC. Translating gives CASGSTGTRSYEQYF.